The 26 T cell receptor beta chains reported below all come from one sample, sequenced in a study of T-cell reconstitution after alpha-beta-depleted transplantation in children. The authors prepared the TCRbeta library with unique molecular identifiers. TCRdb reprocessed the PCR reads with MiXCR, giving one entry per CDR3 protein. The sample contains about 900,000 distinct CDR3 sequences, 25% to 35% of which appear only once. Source: PBMCs, mostly from graft donor cells, taken 360 days after TCRalphabeta/CD19-depleted stem cell transplant. The receptors stem from a boy in the first two years of life who had a stem cell transplant for SCID, so the T cells may come from the graft donor.

In this sample, this clonotype turned up a few times. The chain has TRBV7-9 and TRBJ1-5; 8 positions match TRBD1. The CDR3 consists of 16 residues. Germline trimming cut 6 bases from V and 11 bases from J; bases unmatched to any gene: 18. Germline V CDR1 and CDR2: SEHNR, FQNEAQ (reference sequence). This chain's CDR3 is CASSPEGTGGILTQHF. In nucleotides, the CDR3 is TGTGCCAGCAGTCCTGAGGGGACAGGTGGAATCCTTACCCAGCATTTT.

This clonotype came up many times. The CDR3 spells CASSPRTANTGELFF. In DNA form, the CDR3 reads TGTGCCAGCAGCCCGAGGACAGCGAACACCGGGGAGCTGTTTTTT. The genes are TRBV7-9 and TRBJ2-2; a weak D match, TRBD1 (6 bases). In germline, CDR1 is SEHNR, CDR2 FQNEAQ (reference sequence). This CDR3 is built from 15 residues. With 5 bases removed from V and 0 bases from J, the gap between germline ends came to 10 bases.

This clonotype turned up a few times. This sequence joins TRBV2 and TRBJ1-5, with D possibly TRBD1 on 6 matching bases. Germline loops: CDR1 SNHLY, CDR2 FYNNEI. CDR3 length: 15 amino acids. V lost 6 bases to trimming and J lost 9 bases, with 21 bases between them. The DNA of the CDR3 is TGTGCCAGCAGCGAAATGACAGGCTCCCCGGTGCCCCAGCATTTT. Its protein is CASSEMTGSPVPQHF.

The chain combines TRBV6-6 with TRBJ2-1; D may be TRBD1 (5 bases). The V end lost 6 bases, the J end lost 8 bases, and 11 bases lay between the germline ends. Per germline, CDR1 MNHNY and CDR2 SVGAGI (reference sequence). The CDR3 loop spans 12 amino acids. CDR3 in amino acids: CASRPDRDEQFF. The CDR3 DNA is TGTGCCAGCAGACCCGACAGAGATGAGCAGTTCTTC.

This clonotype was detected a few times. The chain couples TRBV15 to TRBJ2-2; D gene unclear. V was cut by 3 bases and J by 1 base, with 6 bases left in between. This CDR3 has 14 amino acids. Germline assignment: CDR1 LNHNV and CDR2 YYDKDF (reference sequence). CDR3 DNA sequence: TGTGCCACCAGCAGTATCGAGAACACCGGGGAGCTGTTTTTT. It is translated as CATSSIENTGELFF.

The chain uses TRBV3-1 and TRBJ2-3; D is unresolved. CDR3 length: 17 residues. Germline V gene data show CDR1 as LGHDT and CDR2 as YNNKEL (reference sequence). Trimming removed 0 bases from V and 0 bases from J, with 13 bases in between. CDR3 amino acids: CASSQEYAAWSTDTQYF. CDR3 sequence (DNA): TGTGCCAGCAGCCAAGAGTACGCGGCCTGGAGCACAGATACGCAGTATTTT.

This clonotype has just a few counts. The chain joins TRBV29-1 to TRBJ2-3; D unresolved. Trimming removed 6 bases from V and 2 bases from J, with 6 bases in between. Per the germline V gene, CDR1 is SQVTM and CDR2 is ANQGSEA. There are 11 residues in the CDR3. CDR3 region: CSVSYTDTQYF. The CDR3 DNA reads as TGCAGCGTCTCCTACACAGATACGCAGTATTTT.

This clonotype was observed a few times. V usage is TRBV5-1 and J usage is TRBJ1-2, with D possibly matching TRBD1 (5 bases). Germline CDR1 and CDR2: SGHRS and YFSETQ. Trimming removed 4 bases from V and 6 bases from J, with 10 bases in between. This CDR3 spans 12 amino acids. CDR3 DNA: TGCGCCAGCAGCCCGGGGGACGATGGCTACACCTTC. Amino acid sequence: CASSPGDDGYTF. The complete variable domain, with remaining parts taken from reference TRBV5-1 and TRBJ1-2, reads KAGVTQTPRYLIKTRGQQVTLSCSPISGHRSVSWYQQTPGQGLQFLFEYFSETQRNKGNFPGRFSGRQFSNSRSEMNVSTLELGDSALYLCASSPGDDGYTFGSGTRLTVV.

There are a few counts of this clonotype. V gene TRBV7-8 combines with J gene TRBJ2-5, with TRBD2 matching over 9 bases. The V segment lost 5 bases and the J segment 1 base; nucleotides outside the gene matches: 5. Germline values: CDR1 SGHVS, CDR2 FQNEAQ. This CDR3 region has 15 residues. CDR3 region: CASSPPGLAQETQYF. CDR3 bases: TGTGCCAGCAGCCCCCCGGGACTAGCCCAAGAGACCCAGTACTTC.

The chain combines TRBV20-1 with TRBJ2-1, with 10 bases fitting TRBD2. The CDR3 extends over 16 amino acids. V lost 0 bases to trimming and J lost 2 bases; unmatched junction nucleotides: 4. The germline gives CDR1 DFQATT, CDR2 SNEGSKA (reference sequence). CDR3 sequence (DNA): TGCAGTGCTAGAGATTCAGGACTAGCGGCCTACAATGAGCAGTTCTTC. As protein: CSARDSGLAAYNEQFF.

On this clonotype: A much larger clone is a single base away; this may be a read error. V usage is TRBV4-3 and J usage is TRBJ2-2; D perhaps matches TRBD1 (6 bases). The germline V gene has CDR1 LGHNA and CDR2 YSLEER. There are 15 residues in the CDR3. CDR3 loop: CASSPWTEYTRELFF. The CDR3 bases are TGCGCCAGCAGCCCGTGGACAGAATACACCAGGGAGCTGTTTTTT.

The gene calls are TRBV18 and TRBJ2-7; possible D gene TRBD1, 5 bases. This CDR3 region has 14 residues. Germline V gene lookup returns CDR1 KGHSH and CDR2 LQKENI. Trimming left V 2 bases short and J 2 bases short, with 10 bases between. CDR3: CASSPNRQAYEQYF. In DNA, the CDR3 is TGTGCCAGCTCACCAAACAGGCAGGCCTACGAGCAGTACTTC. Based on the CDR3 plus reference TRBV18 and TRBJ2-7, the full variable domain is NAGVMQNPRHLVRRRGQEARLRCSPMKGHSHVYWYRQLPEEGLKFMVYLQKENIIDESGMPKERFSAEFPKEGPSILRIQQVVRGDSAAYFCASSPNRQAYEQYFGPGTRLTVT.

This chain connects TRBV12-3 or TRBV12-4 to TRBJ2-7; 7 bases map to TRBD1. CDR3 size: 15 residues. After removal of 1 base from V and 9 bases from J, the junction contained 12 bases not matched to a gene. CDR3 coding DNA: TGTGCCAGCAGTTTAGTAGACAGGGCCCAAGGTGGGCAGTACTTC. This sequence encodes CASSLVDRAQGGQYF.

This sequence joins TRBV4-2 and TRBJ1-3; D gene ambiguous. This CDR3 comprises 17 residues. Germline V gene lookup returns CDR1 LGHNA and CDR2 YNFKEQ. V was trimmed by 2 bases and J by 0 bases, leaving 14 bases between them. This CDR3 is CASSQSPTVTSGNTIYF. Written as DNA, the CDR3 is TGTGCCAGCAGCCAATCCCCGACGGTTACCTCTGGAAACACCATATATTTT.

This clonotype was counted between two and nine times. The chain is built from TRBV5-1 and TRBJ2-3; 15 bases agree with TRBD2. This CDR3 spans 18 amino acids. Losses at the gene ends were 4 bases for V and 1 base for J; bases not matched to a gene: 7. CDR1 is SGHRS, CDR2 YFSETQ, per germline. This CDR3 is CASSTGLAGGHGTDTQYF. In nucleotides, the CDR3 is TGCGCCAGCAGCACAGGACTAGCGGGGGGGCATGGCACAGATACGCAGTATTTT.

The chain is built from TRBV27 and TRBJ2-7; 9 nucleotides match TRBD1. Trimming at V came to 7 bases and at J to 5 bases, leaving 6 bases not matched to a gene. The germline CDR1 and CDR2 sequences are MNHEY and SMNVEV (reference sequence). The CDR3 is 13 amino acids. The CDR3 sequence is CASIGTGSDEQYF. For the CDR3, the DNA is TGTGCCAGCATCGGGACAGGGAGCGACGAGCAGTACTTC.

V is TRBV7-3 and J is TRBJ2-3; 7 bases agree with TRBD2. The V gene end was trimmed by 1 base and the J gene end by 2 bases; junction bases not matched to a gene: 6. The CDR3 consists of 16 residues. Germline values: CDR1 SGHTA, CDR2 FQGTGA. Written as DNA, the CDR3 is TGTGCCAGCAGCTTAATAGGGGCGGGGGACACAGATACGCAGTATTTT. Protein: CASSLIGAGDTDTQYF.

The chain joins TRBV11-2 to TRBJ2-5; 11 bases match TRBD2. This CDR3 comprises 17 residues. Germline CDR1 is SGHAT and CDR2 is FQNNGV. The trim removed 3 bases at V and 5 bases at J, leaving 11 bases unmatched. CDR3 protein: CASSFPGRLAGRETQYF. CDR3 nucleotide sequence: TGTGCCAGCAGCTTCCCGGGCCGACTAGCGGGGAGGGAGACCCAGTACTTC.

V gene TRBV29-1 combines with J gene TRBJ2-5; D call uncertain. Germline assignment: CDR1 SQVTM and CDR2 ANQGSEA. The CDR3 is made up of 11 amino acids. V was cut by 8 bases and J by 3 bases, with 10 bases left in between. The CDR3 region is CSPLLEETQYF. The DNA of the CDR3 is TGCAGCCCTCTTTTGGAAGAGACCCAGTACTTC.

This clonotype was picked up a small number of times. This chain uses TRBV7-9 with TRBJ2-1; D is perhaps TRBD1 (5 bases). The V gene lost 2 bases and the J gene lost 1 base, with 9 bases spanning the gap. The CDR3 has 15 amino acids. Germline V lookup: CDR1 SEHNR, CDR2 FQNEAQ (reference sequence). This CDR3 is CASSLTRTSYNEQFF. In DNA form, the CDR3 reads TGTGCCAGCAGCTTAACCAGGACATCCTACAATGAGCAGTTCTTC.

V and J are TRBV10-3 and TRBJ2-5; the match to TRBD2 covers 10 bases. The CDR3 is 17 amino acids. CDR1 is ENHRY and CDR2 is SYGVKD in the germline V gene. Losses at the gene ends were 10 bases for V and 5 bases for J; bases not matched to a gene: 19. The CDR3 region is CATDTGKRGGWWETQYF. In DNA, the CDR3 is TGTGCCACAGACACTGGCAAGCGGGGGGGATGGTGGGAGACCCAGTACTTC.

This clonotype has more than one count but fewer than ten. The chain carries TRBV10-2 and TRBJ2-6; weak D call: TRBD2 (6 bases). CDR1 is WSHSY and CDR2 is SAAADI in the germline V gene. The CDR3 totals 16 residues. V lost 6 bases, J lost 0 bases, and 12 bases lay in between. CDR3 DNA sequence: TGCGCCAGCAGCTCGGGGGACCCCTCTGGGGCCAACGTCCTGACTTTC. Amino acids: CASSSGDPSGANVLTF.

The sample holds a few counts of this clonotype. The chain recombines TRBV10-2 with TRBJ2-1; D uncertain. Germline CDR1 WSHSY, CDR2 SAAADI. V lost 10 bases and J 8 bases, leaving 12 bases between the germline ends. The CDR3 is 11 residues long. The CDR3 sequence: CATLLMHEQFF. As DNA, the CDR3 is TGCGCCACTCTGCTGATGCATGAGCAGTTCTTC.

This clonotype was seen many times. V is TRBV28 and J is TRBJ2-3; no reliable D call. The germline gives CDR1 MDHEN, CDR2 SYDVKM. The germline V and J ends were trimmed by 6 bases and 3 bases, with 16 bases remaining between them. The CDR3 sequence is 15 residues long. The CDR3 loop is CASSPVGGWTDTQYF. The CDR3 DNA reads TGTGCCAGCAGCCCCGTAGGTGGCTGGACAGATACGCAGTATTTT.

The rearrangement links TRBV29-1 to TRBJ2-2; a weak D match, TRBD2 (6 bases). The V end lost 5 bases, the J end lost 6 bases, and 13 bases lay between the germline ends. Germline lookup yields CDR1 SQVTM and CDR2 ANQGSEA. This CDR3 comprises 13 residues. The CDR3 spells CSVRKSGAGELFF. As DNA, the CDR3 is TGCAGCGTTAGGAAATCGGGAGCCGGGGAGCTGTTTTTT.

This clonotype was seen only a few times. V gene TRBV4-1 combines with J gene TRBJ1-4; no clear D gene. Between the trimmed V and J ends, which lost 1 base and 4 bases, there was a span of 1 base. CDR3 length: 12 amino acids. The V gene's germline CDR1 is MGHRA and CDR2 YSYEKL. CDR3: CASSQVNEKLFF. Written as DNA, the CDR3 is TGCGCCAGCAGCCAAGTTAATGAAAAACTGTTTTTT.